This TCR beta chain derives from a study of T cell responses to AZD1222 COVID-19 vaccine. Notes on the study in general: Among the donors, most were white British and more were female, and clonal diversity was possibly underestimated. Spike-spanning, vaccine-associated CD4 TCRs were dominant at 160-218 and 743-854. Repertoires were sampled only after the peak T cell response. Two AZD1222 administrations were followed by greater Spike-specific TCR breadth and depth.

A word on this clone: The antigen is unknown.

The CDR3 has 16 amino acids. Using immunoSEQ multiplex PCR, the repertoire was profiled, and TCRdb retains in-frame clones only, with some absent. Here the sample spans around 60,000 clones, about 90% being singletons. Source: peripheral blood, taken 28 days after the second dose of the MenACWY control vaccine. This sequence originates from an adult who received the MenACWY meningococcal vaccine as a control. The chain combines TRBV21-1 with TRBJ1-5; TRBD1 is the table's D call and was not checked against the DNA. TRBV21-1 is tagged as a pseudogene. The CDR3 is CASSKENRGPNQPQHF. For the CDR3, the DNA is TGTGCCAGCAGCAAAGAAAACAGGGGGCCCAATCAGCCCCAGCATTTT.